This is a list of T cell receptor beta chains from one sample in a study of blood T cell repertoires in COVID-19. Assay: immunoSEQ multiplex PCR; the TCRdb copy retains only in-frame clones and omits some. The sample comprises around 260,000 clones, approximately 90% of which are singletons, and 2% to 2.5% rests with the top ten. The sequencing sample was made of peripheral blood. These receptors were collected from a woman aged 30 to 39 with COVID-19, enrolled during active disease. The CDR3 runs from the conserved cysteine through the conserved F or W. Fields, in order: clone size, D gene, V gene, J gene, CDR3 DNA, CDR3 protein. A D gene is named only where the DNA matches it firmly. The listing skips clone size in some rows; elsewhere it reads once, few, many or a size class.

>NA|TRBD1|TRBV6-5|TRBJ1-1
TGTGCCAGCAGTTCTAGACAGGGGGTCTACGTGACTGAAGCTTTCTTT
CASSSRQGVYVTEAFF
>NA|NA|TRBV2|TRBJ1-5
TGTGCCAGTACGGGGGAGGTGAATCAGCCCCAGCATTTT
CASTGEVNQPQHF
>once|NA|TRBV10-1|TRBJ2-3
TGCGCCAGCAGGTCAGGGGGCACAGATACGCAGTATTTT
CASRSGGTDTQYF
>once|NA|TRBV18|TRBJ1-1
TGTGCCAGCACCGCGGGAGCGAACACTGAAGCTTTCTTT
CASTAGANTEAFF
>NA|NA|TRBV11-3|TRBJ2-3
TGTGCCAGCAGCTTAGACGGGGGCACAGATACGCAGTATTTT
CASSLDGGTDTQYF
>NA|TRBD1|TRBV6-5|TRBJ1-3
TGTGCCAGCAGTTACTGGGACAGGGCAAGGAGAAACACCATATATTTT
CASSYWDRARRNTIYF
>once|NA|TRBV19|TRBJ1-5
TGTGCCAGTAGTACCGTGGGGATGGGGGGACAGCCCCAGCATTTT
CASSTVGMGGQPQHF
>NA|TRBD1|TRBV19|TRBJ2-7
TGTGCCAGTAGTATATTACCGGGACAGGGAGGCCACGAGCAGTACTTC
CASSILPGQGGHEQYF
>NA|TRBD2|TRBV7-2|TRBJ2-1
TGTGCCAGCAGCTTAGGCGGGACTAGCGGGACCTACAATGAGCAGTTCTTC
CASSLGGTSGTYNEQFF
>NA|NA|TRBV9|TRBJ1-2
TGTGCCAGCAGCGTAGCTGGCGGGGGTAACTATGGCTACACCTTC
CASSVAGGGNYGYTF
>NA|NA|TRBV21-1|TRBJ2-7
TGTGCCAGCAGTATAATTAGGACTAGCGGGAGTGCGCTTTACGAGCAGTACTTC
CASSIIRTSGSALYEQYF
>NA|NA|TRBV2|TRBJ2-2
TGTGCCAGCAGTGTGCAAGTGACTCACACCGGGGAGCTGTTTTTT
CASSVQVTHTGELFF
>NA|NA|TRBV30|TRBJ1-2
TGTGCCTGGAGTGCGGGAGGACAAGGCTACACCTTC
CAWSAGGQGYTF
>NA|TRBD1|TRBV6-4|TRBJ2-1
TGTGCCAGCAGTGAGGGACAGGGGGCAAGCGATGAGCAGTTCTTC
CASSEGQGASDEQFF
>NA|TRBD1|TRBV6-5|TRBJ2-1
TGTGCCGTCACACAGGGGAGCTCCTACAATGAGCAGTTCTTC
CAVTQGSSYNEQFF
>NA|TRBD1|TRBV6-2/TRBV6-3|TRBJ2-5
TGTGCCAGCAGTACCTCGGACAGGGCAGGGGCCCAGTACTTC
CASSTSDRAGAQYF
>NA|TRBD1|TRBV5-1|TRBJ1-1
TGCGCCAGCAGCTTGTCAGTGGGACAGCACACTGAAGCTTTCTTT
CASSLSVGQHTEAFF
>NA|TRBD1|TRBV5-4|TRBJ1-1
TGTGCCAGCAGGTGGGACAGAAGCAACACTGAAGCTTTCTTT
CASRWDRSNTEAFF
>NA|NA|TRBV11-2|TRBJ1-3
TGTGCCAGCAGCTTAGTTGGGACTCAGAGCTCTGGAAACACCATATATTTT
CASSLVGTQSSGNTIYF
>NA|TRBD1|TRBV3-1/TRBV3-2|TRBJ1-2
TGTGCCAGCAGCCAAGCGGACAGGGGGCTTTTTGGCTACACCTTC
CASSQADRGLFGYTF
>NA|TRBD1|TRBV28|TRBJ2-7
TGTGCCAGCAGGTCTCCGGGACAGCAAACCTACGAGCAGTACTTC
CASRSPGQQTYEQYF
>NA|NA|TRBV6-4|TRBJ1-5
TGTGCCAGCAGTGGTCTGTTGAGACAGGGCAATCAGCCCCAGCATTTT
CASSGLLRQGNQPQHF
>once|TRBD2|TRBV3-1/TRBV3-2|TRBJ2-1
TGTGCCAGCAGCCTAGGGACTAGCGGGAGCTCCTACAATGAGCAGTTCTTC
CASSLGTSGSSYNEQFF
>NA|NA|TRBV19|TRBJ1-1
TGTGCCAGTAGTTTACCAGGAGGAAGGGACACTGAAGCTTTCTTT
CASSLPGGRDTEAFF
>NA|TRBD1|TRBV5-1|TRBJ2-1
TGCGCCAGCAGCGGGGGACAGGGGGCCGGGAACAGCTACAATGAGCAGTTCTTC
CASSGGQGAGNSYNEQFF
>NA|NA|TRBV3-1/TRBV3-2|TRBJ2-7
TGTGCCAGCAGCCAAGGCGCGGGGATACGGAATGGCGAGCAGTACTTC
CASSQGAGIRNGEQYF
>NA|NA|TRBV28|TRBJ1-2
TGTGCCAGCAGGACCTCGGACAGCTATATGGGCTACACCTTC
CASRTSDSYMGYTF
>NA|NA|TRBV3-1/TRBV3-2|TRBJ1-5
TGTGCCAGCAGCGGCAGGGCCAGCAATCAGCCCCAGCATTTT
CASSGRASNQPQHF
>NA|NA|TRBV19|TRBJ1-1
TGTGCCAGTAGTACAGGGTTCACTGAAGCTTTCTTT
CASSTGFTEAFF
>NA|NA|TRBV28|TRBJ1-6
TGTGCCAGCAGTTCCCTACCCTCAGGGCGCTCCTATAATTCACCCCTCCACTTT
CASSSLPSGRSYNSPLHF
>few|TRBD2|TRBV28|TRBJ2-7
TGTGCCAGCAGTTTAAGGGTGAGCGGGAGGGTTAGGTCGGTCGAGCAGTACTTC
CASSLRVSGRVRSVEQYF
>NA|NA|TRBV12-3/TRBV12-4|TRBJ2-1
TGTGCCAGCAGGAGTGAAACGAATGAGCAGTTCTTC
CASRSETNEQFF
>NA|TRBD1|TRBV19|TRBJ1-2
TGTGCCAGCACGGACAGGGACTATGGCTACACCTTC
CASTDRDYGYTF
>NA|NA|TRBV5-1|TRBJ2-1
TGCGCCAGCAGCTACCAACAGGGCAGGGGATCAAATGAGCAGTTCTTC
CASSYQQGRGSNEQFF
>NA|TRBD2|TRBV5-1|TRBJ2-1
TGCGCCAGCAGCCCCGCCCTACTAGCGGTAAACAATGAGCAGTTCTTC
CASSPALLAVNNEQFF
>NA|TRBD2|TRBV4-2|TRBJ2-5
TGTGCCAGCAGCCAAGGGACTAGCGGGAGGGAACAAGAGACCCAGTACTTC
CASSQGTSGREQETQYF
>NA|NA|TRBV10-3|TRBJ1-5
TGTGCCATCAGCCCTTCTCAGCAGCCCCAGCATTTT
CAISPSQQPQHF
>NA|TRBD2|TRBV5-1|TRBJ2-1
TGCGCCAGCAGCGGGCTTTACGGGAGGTATGGCAATGAGCAGTTCTTC
CASSGLYGRYGNEQFF
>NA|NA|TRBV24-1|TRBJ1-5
TGTGCCACCAGTGATGGCAGGGAATATCAGCCCCAGCATTTT
CATSDGREYQPQHF
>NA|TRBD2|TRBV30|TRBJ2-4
TGTGCCTGGACAAAACTAGCGGGAGAAAACATTCAGTACTTC
CAWTKLAGENIQYF
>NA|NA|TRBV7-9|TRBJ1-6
TGTGCCAGCAGCTTAGCCGGGGATTCGAATTCACCCCTCCACTTT
CASSLAGDSNSPLHF
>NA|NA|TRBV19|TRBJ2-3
TGTGCCACTAGACGCCCGGACTGGCACGCAGATACGCAGTATTTT
CATRRPDWHADTQYF
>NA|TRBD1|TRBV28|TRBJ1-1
TGTGCCAGCAGTTTAGGGACAGGCTGGGGCACTGAAGCTTTCTTT
CASSLGTGWGTEAFF
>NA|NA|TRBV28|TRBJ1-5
TGTGCCAGCAGTTTTGGAGGAGATCAGCCCCAGCATTTT
CASSFGGDQPQHF
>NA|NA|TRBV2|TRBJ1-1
TGTGCCAGCAGTGTCGGAGGCGGTGAGAACACTGAAGCTTTCTTT
CASSVGGGENTEAFF